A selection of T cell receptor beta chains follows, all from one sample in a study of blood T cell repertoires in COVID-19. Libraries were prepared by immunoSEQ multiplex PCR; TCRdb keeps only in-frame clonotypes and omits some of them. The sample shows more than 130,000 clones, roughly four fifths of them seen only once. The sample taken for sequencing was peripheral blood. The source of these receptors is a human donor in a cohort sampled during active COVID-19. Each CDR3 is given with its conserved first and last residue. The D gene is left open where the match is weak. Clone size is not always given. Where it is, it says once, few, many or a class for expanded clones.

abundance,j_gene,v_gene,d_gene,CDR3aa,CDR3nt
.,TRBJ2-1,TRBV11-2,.,CASSFIAGGTRAINEQFF,TGTGCCAGCAGCTTTATTGCCGGGGGAACCCGCGCCATCAATGAGCAGTTCTTC
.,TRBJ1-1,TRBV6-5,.,CASSYSPGRAEAFF,TGTGCCAGCAGTTACTCGCCAGGGAGGGCTGAAGCTTTCTTT
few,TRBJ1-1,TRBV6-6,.,CASSYVGGNTEAFF,TGTGCCAGCAGTTACGTGGGAGGGAACACTGAAGCTTTCTTT
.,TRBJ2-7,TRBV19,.,CASSTGLTYEQYF,TGTGCCAGTAGTACAGGACTTACCTACGAGCAGTACTTC
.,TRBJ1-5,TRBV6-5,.,CASRETGNHQPQHF,TGTGCCAGCAGGGAGACGGGGAACCATCAGCCCCAGCATTTT
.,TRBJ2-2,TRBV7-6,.,CASTLRDRGNAGELFF,TGTGCCAGCACTTTACGAGACAGAGGCAATGCCGGGGAGCTGTTTTTT
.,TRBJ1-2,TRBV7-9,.,CASSRTEEAGYTF,TGTGCCAGCAGCCGGACAGAGGAGGCGGGCTACACCTTC
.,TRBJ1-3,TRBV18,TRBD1,CASSPRDSSGNTIYF,TGTGCCAGCTCACCTCGGGACAGCTCTGGAAACACCATATATTTT
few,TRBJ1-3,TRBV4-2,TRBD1,CASSGQEHSGNTIYF,TGTGCCAGCAGCGGACAGGAGCACTCTGGAAACACCATATATTTT
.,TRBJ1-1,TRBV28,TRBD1,CASSLTGGNTEAFF,TGTGCCAGCAGTTTGACAGGGGGCAACACTGAAGCTTTCTTT
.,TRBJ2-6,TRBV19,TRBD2,CASMVGGSLFSGANVLTF,TGTGCCAGTATGGTGGGGGGGTCACTGTTCTCTGGGGCCAACGTCCTGACTTTC
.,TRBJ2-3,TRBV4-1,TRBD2,CASSQDRGEADTQYF,TGCGCCAGCAGCCAAGACCGGGGGGAAGCAGATACGCAGTATTTT
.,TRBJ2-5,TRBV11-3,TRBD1,CASSLGGTAEETQYF,TGTGCCAGCAGCTTAGGTGGGACAGCTGAAGAGACCCAGTACTTC
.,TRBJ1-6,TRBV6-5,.,CASSYSLGGGSPLHF,TGTGCCAGCAGTTACTCTCTTGGTGGAGGTTCACCCCTCCACTTT
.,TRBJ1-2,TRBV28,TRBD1,CASSSRDRVTGYGYTF,TGTGCCAGCAGTTCCCGGGACAGGGTTACGGGCTATGGCTACACCTTC
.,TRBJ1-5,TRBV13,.,CASSTYSNQPQHF,TGTGCCAGCAGCACCTATAGCAATCAGCCCCAGCATTTT
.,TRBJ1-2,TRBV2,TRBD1,CASSPGTGYDGYTF,TGTGCCAGCAGCCCCGGGACAGGGTATGATGGCTACACCTTC
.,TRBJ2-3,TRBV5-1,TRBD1,CASSLDGTGFDTQYF,TGCGCCAGCAGCTTGGATGGGACAGGGTTTGATACGCAGTATTTT
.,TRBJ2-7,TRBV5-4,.,CASSDRTAGSYEQYF,TGTGCCAGCAGCGACAGGACAGCCGGGTCCTACGAGCAGTACTTC
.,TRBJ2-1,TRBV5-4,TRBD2,CASTIWGLAGANEQFF,TGTGCCAGCACCATTTGGGGGCTAGCGGGGGCAAATGAGCAGTTCTTC
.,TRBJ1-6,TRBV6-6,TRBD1,CASSGTGGAYNSPLHF,TGTGCCAGCAGTGGAACAGGGGGCGCTTACAATTCACCCCTCCACTTT
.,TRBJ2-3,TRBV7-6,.,CASSLAGGPMDTQYF,TGTGCCAGCAGCTTAGCGGGGGGTCCCATGGATACGCAGTATTTT
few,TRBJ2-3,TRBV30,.,CAWSVGGSMDTQYF,TGTGCCTGGAGTGTAGGGGGTAGCATGGATACGCAGTATTTT